This T cell receptor beta chain originates from a study of T cell responses to AZD1222 COVID-19 vaccine. At the level of the study: Analyses pooled second doses at about 4 or about 12 weeks.

Germline assignment: CDR1 SNHLY and CDR2 FYNNEI. V lost 2 bases, J lost 0 bases, and 7 bases lay in between. There are 14 residues in the CDR3. Notes on the study in general: Clonal diversity may have been underestimated in mostly white British donors. Only 5 or 6 individuals given AZD1222 were seropositive at baseline.

Turning to this clone: Antigen unknown.

Repertoires were generated with immunoSEQ multiplex PCR, while TCRdb's copy carries only in-frame clones and drops some. In the table there are 90,000 or so clones, about 88% of which are singletons. The V call is TRBV2, the J call TRBJ1-1, with no clear D. The sequence came from an adult in good health. The sample here was peripheral blood, taken on day 0 of AZD1222 vaccination. The CDR3 nucleotides read TGTGCCAGCAGTGAATGGCGGGTGAACACTGAAGCTTTCTTT. This sequence encodes CASSEWRVNTEAFF.